This T cell receptor beta chain comes out of a study of CD8+ T cells in alopecia areata. Study summary: Treated patients took oral tofacitinib at 5 to 10 mg twice daily. Study conclusions and caveats: Significant decreases in scalp clonality and expanded CD8+ clones followed tofacitinib treatment.

RNA extraction was followed by reverse transcription into cDNA, which acted as the sequencing template. Measured with immunoSEQ multiplex PCR; TCRdb has only the in-frame clones, and not every one. Of 150,000 to 200,000 clones in the sample, 58% were seen once. Treatment noted: oral pan-JAK inhibitor, 5-10 mg twice daily. Germline V lookup: CDR1 SNHLY, CDR2 FYNNEI. V shed 7 bases, J shed 4 bases, and the junction held 0 bases outside the gene matches. This CDR3 has 11 amino acids. Notes on this clone: No antigen is known for it.

The sequence derives from a human donor with alopecia areata. V gene TRBV2 combines with J gene TRBJ1-1; 7 bases are a match to TRBD1. This specimen consisted of CD4+ T cells sorted from blood, obtained at week 24, from a patient treated with tofacitinib. CDR3 sequence: CASTGGTEAFF. CDR3 bases: TGTGCCAGCACAGGGGGCACTGAAGCTTTCTTT. Drawing the rest from reference TRBV2 and TRBJ1-1, the complete variable domain is EPEVTQTPSHQVTQMGQEVILRCVPISNHLYFYWYRQILGQKVEFLVSFYNNEISEKSEIFDDQFSVERPDGSNFTLKIRSTKLEDSAMYFCASTGGTEAFFGQGTRLTVV.